This TCR beta chain comes out of a study of patients and donors after allogeneic stem cell transplantation. The CDR3 sequence is 12 residues long. Germline V gene data show CDR1 as LGHNA and CDR2 as YNFKEQ. V dropped 0 bases and J dropped 6 bases, with 3 bases sitting between them. TCRdb passed the RT-PCR reads through MiXCR, listing each CDR3 protein once. The repertoire consists of approximately 160,000 distinct CDR3 sequences, with 30% occurring once and the leading ten covering about 3%. The sequence derives from a human donor who was either an allogeneic HSCT recipient or a stem cell or donor lymphocyte infusion donor (not recorded which). It is not recorded whose cells these are; they may come from a transplant donor. V usage is TRBV4-2 and J usage is TRBJ2-1; D not certain. Sequenced material: blood, either unsorted or a sorted T cell fraction (not recorded which). CDR3 residues: CASSQDINEQFF. CDR3 in DNA: TGTGCCAGCAGCCAAGATATCAATGAGCAGTTCTTC.